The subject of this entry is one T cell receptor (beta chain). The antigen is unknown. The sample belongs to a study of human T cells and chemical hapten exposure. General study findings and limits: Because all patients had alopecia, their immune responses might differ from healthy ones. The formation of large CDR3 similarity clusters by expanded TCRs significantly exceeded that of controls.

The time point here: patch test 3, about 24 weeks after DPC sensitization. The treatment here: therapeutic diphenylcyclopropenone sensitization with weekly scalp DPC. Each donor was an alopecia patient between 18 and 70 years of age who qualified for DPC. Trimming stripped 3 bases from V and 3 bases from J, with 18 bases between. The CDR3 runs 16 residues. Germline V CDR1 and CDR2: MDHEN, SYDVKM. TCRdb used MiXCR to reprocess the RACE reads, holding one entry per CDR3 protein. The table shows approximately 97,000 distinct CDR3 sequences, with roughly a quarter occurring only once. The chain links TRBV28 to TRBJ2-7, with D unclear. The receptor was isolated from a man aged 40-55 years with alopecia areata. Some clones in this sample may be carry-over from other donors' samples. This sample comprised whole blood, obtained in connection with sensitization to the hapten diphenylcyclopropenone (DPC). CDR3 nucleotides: TGTGCCAGCAGTTTTTTGGGCTATGACTTTAACTACGAGCAGTACTTC. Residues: CASSFLGYDFNYEQYF. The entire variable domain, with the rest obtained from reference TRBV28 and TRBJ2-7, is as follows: DVKVTQSSRYLVKRTGEKVFLECVQDMDHENMFWYRQDPGLGLRLIYFSYDVKMKEKGDIPEGYSVSREKKERFSLILESASTNQTSMYLCASSFLGYDFNYEQYFGPGTRLTVT.